A selection of T cell receptor beta chains follows, all from one sample in a study of shared clonotypes between healthy human individuals. This table comes from immunoSEQ multiplex PCR, and its TCRdb copy is limited to in-frame clones, with some not included. The data contain approximately 810,000 clones, 80% to 95% of them singletons. Material for sequencing was naive CD8+ T cells sorted from blood. The receptor set was obtained from a man younger than 45 in good health. Both conserved end residues are part of each CDR3. The D gene is left open where the match is weak. The listing skips clone size in some rows; elsewhere it reads once, few, many or a size class.

-	TRBV11-2	-	TRBJ1-1	TGTGCCAGCAGCTTATACTGGGGCCTAAACACTGAAGCTTTCTTT	CASSLYWGLNTEAFF
-	TRBV27	-	TRBJ2-3	TGTGCCAGCAGTTTAAGAGGGGATACGCAGTATTTT	CASSLRGDTQYF
TRBD2	TRBV11-2	once	TRBJ2-7	TGTGCCAGCAGGGGACTAGCGGGAGGAACCTACGAGCAGTACTTC	CASRGLAGGTYEQYF
TRBD2	TRBV6-1	-	TRBJ2-1	TGTGCCAGCAGAGCGGGAGGGTATGGGAATGAGCAGTTCTTC	CASRAGGYGNEQFF
TRBD2	TRBV7-6	-	TRBJ2-7	TGTGCCAGCAGCCCAGCTAGCGGGGGAGGGGCCTACGAGCAGTACTTC	CASSPASGGGAYEQYF
TRBD1	TRBV29-1	-	TRBJ2-7	TGCAGCGTACGTCTAGGACAGGGGGCTGGCGAGCAGTACTTC	CSVRLGQGAGEQYF
-	TRBV30	-	TRBJ1-4	TGTGCCTGGAGTTCTACCATTCGCGAGCGGGATACGCGGGAACTGTTTTTT	CAWSSTIRERDTRELFF
TRBD1	TRBV4-3	-	TRBJ1-2	TGCGCCAGCAGTCCAAGTCATAGAGGCGGGACAGTTCGTGCTGGCTACACCTTC	CASSPSHRGGTVRAGYTF
-	TRBV5-4	-	TRBJ2-7	TGTGCCAGCAGCTTGGAACCGGGACAAGAGAGGCAGTACTTC	CASSLEPGQERQYF
TRBD1	TRBV30	-	TRBJ2-7	TGTGCCTGGAGTGGGGGACAGGGGGCTTCCGAGCAGTACTTC	CAWSGGQGASEQYF
TRBD1	TRBV28	-	TRBJ1-4	TGTGCCAGCAGGAGCGTTCGGGAGGGGGCTATTATAGAAAAACTGTTTTTT	CASRSVREGAIIEKLFF
TRBD2	TRBV27	-	TRBJ2-7	TGTGCCAGCAGTTTATCGGTCAGCCTAGCGGGACCAGCTCCCTACGAGCAGTACTTC	CASSLSVSLAGPAPYEQYF
TRBD2	TRBV14	-	TRBJ2-1	TGTGCCAGCAGCCAAACAACTAGCGGACTCTACAATGAGCAGTTCTTC	CASSQTTSGLYNEQFF
TRBD2	TRBV4-1	once	TRBJ2-2	TGCGCCAGCAGCCAAGCTGCGGGAGTCACCGGGGAGCTGTTTTTT	CASSQAAGVTGELFF
-	TRBV7-9	-	TRBJ2-7	TGTGCCAGCAGCCAAGGAGCCTACGAGCAGTACTTC	CASSQGAYEQYF
TRBD1	TRBV19	-	TRBJ1-1	TGTGCCAGTAGTACTCATGGGACAGGGAAGATGAACACTGAAGCTTTCTTT	CASSTHGTGKMNTEAFF